The next 23 T cell receptor beta chains were all read from a single sample in a study of regulatory T cells in long-lasting Graves disease. Time point in this sample: newly diagnosed GD, antithyroid drugs for less than 3 months. From RNA extracted from PBMCs, the TCR library was made. Construction of TCR beta libraries relied on iRepertoire HTBI primers and on Arm-PCR targeting CDR3 regions. TCRdb independently ran MiXCR on the multiplex PCR reads; one entry per CDR3 protein. Here the sample spans hundreds of thousands of distinct CDR3 sequences, over 12% being singletons. These same records also appear under a second study, on T cells in Graves' hyperthyroidism and ophthalmopathy.

Sequences were derived from peripheral blood mononuclear cells (PBMCs), sampled at new diagnosis, from a patient treated with antithyroid drugs. These receptor sequences come from a woman aged 35 to 49 with Graves disease.

This clonotype appeared a few times. For the CDR3, the DNA is TGTGCTAGTGGTTTGAATGGACAGGGCGGGGATGGCTACACCTTC. Its protein product is CASGLNGQGGDGYTF. V and J are TRBV12-5 and TRBJ1-2, with TRBD1 matching 8 bases. The CDR3 spans 15 residues. Germline V lookup: CDR1 LGHNT, CDR2 FRNRAP. Unmatched junction bases numbered 8, after V lost 2 bases and J lost 6 bases.

As for this clonotype: Possible read error: a much larger clone is one base away. The J gene is TRBJ2-2, the V gene TRBV19; a possible D gene is TRBD2 (6 bases). Trimming took 11 bases from V and 5 from J, leaving 15 bases between them. The CDR3 has 13 residues. Germline V gives CDR1 LNHDA, CDR2 SQIVND (reference sequence). Written as DNA, the CDR3 is TGTGCCGGTAAACGGGAGTGGACCGGGGAGCTGTTTTTT. It translates to CAGKREWTGELFF. The full variable domain, in which reference TRBV19 and TRBJ2-2 provide the parts outside the CDR3, is DGGITQSPKYLFRKEGQNVTLSCEQNLNHDAMYWYRQDPGQGLRLIYYSQIVNDFQKGDIAEGYSVSREKKESFPLTVTSAQKNPTAFYLCAGKREWTGELFFGEGSRLTVL.

This clonotype was counted ten times or more. The chain is built from TRBV10-3 and TRBJ2-5; TRBD2 matches 10 bases. CDR1 and CDR2 from the germline V gene are ENHRY and SYGVKD. The trim removed 0 bases at V and 3 bases at J, leaving 7 bases unmatched. The CDR3 runs to 17 residues. CDR3 bases: TGTGCCATCAGTGAGTCGGGGCTAGCGGGAGATGAAGAGACCCAGTACTTC. Its translation is CAISESGLAGDEETQYF.

In this sample, this clonotype turned up many times. The gene calls are TRBV11-2 and TRBJ2-1; D perhaps matches TRBD2 (5 bases). The V and J ends lost 5 bases and 7 bases respectively, with 21 bases between them. The CDR3 consists of 16 residues. Germline V CDR1 and CDR2: SGHAT, FQNNGV. The DNA of the CDR3 is TGTGCCAGCAGCCAACAGCTCGGGGTCAGTTGGAATGAGCAGTTCTTC. Its protein is CASSQQLGVSWNEQFF.

There are a few counts of this clonotype. The chain carries TRBV6-1 and TRBJ1-5; D uncertain. Trimming removed 6 bases at V and 0 bases at J, with 12 bases between. CDR1 and CDR2 (germline): MNHNS, SASEGT. The CDR3 has 15 residues. The CDR3 DNA reads TGTGCCAGCAGGAGACACTCCGATAGCAATCAGCCCCAGCATTTT. It is translated as CASRRHSDSNQPQHF.

This clonotype was seen repeatedly, ten times or more. The chain links TRBV5-6 to TRBJ2-1; no firm D call. This CDR3 has 16 amino acids. CDR1 is SGHDT, CDR2 YYEEEE, per germline. The V end lost 1 base, the J end lost 0 bases, and 11 bases lay between the germline ends. The chain's CDR3 is CASSLFGASSYNEQFF. CDR3 DNA: TGTGCCAGCAGCTTGTTCGGCGCTAGCTCCTACAATGAGCAGTTCTTC.

This clonotype was recorded many times. The V gene is TRBV20-1, the J gene TRBJ2-3; D is uncertain. The CDR3 is 14 amino acids. Trimming took 5 bases from V and 2 from J, leaving 14 bases between them. Germline V lookup: CDR1 DFQATT, CDR2 SNEGSKA (reference sequence). CDR3 sequence (DNA): TGCAGTGCTCCTGACAATCCCACCACAGATACGCAGTATTTT. Translation gives CSAPDNPTTDTQYF.

The rearrangement joins TRBV4-1 to TRBJ2-7; D is possibly TRBD2 (5 bases). The CDR3 consists of 15 residues. The V and J ends lost 6 bases and 1 base respectively, with 16 bases between them. The germline V gene has CDR1 MGHRA and CDR2 YSYEKL. In DNA, the CDR3 is TGCGCCAGCAGTACCTCGGAGGTTGGGTCCTACGAGCAGTACTTC. Translation: CASSTSEVGSYEQYF.

In this sample, this clonotype turned up many times. The V call is TRBV10-3, the J call TRBJ2-6; D is possibly TRBD1 (5 bases). CDR1 and CDR2 from the germline V gene are ENHRY and SYGVKD. Trimming pared 5 bases from V and 1 base from J, leaving 6 bases between. The CDR3 loop spans 14 amino acids. Here the CDR3 DNA reads TGTGCCATCAGTCGACAGTCTGGGGCCAACGTCCTGACTTTC. Translating gives CAISRQSGANVLTF.

Many counts were recorded for this clonotype. The rearrangement uses TRBV7-2 and TRBJ2-7, with 9 positions matching TRBD1. This CDR3 is built from 15 residues. V was pared by 1 base and J by 5 bases, with 6 bases of the junction left unmatched. The germline V gene encodes CDR1 SGHTA and CDR2 FQGNSA. The CDR3 here is CASSLEGDREDEQYF. CDR3 nucleotides: TGTGCCAGCAGCTTAGAGGGGGACAGGGAGGACGAGCAGTACTTC. Complete variable domain (other parts from reference TRBV7-2 and TRBJ2-7): GAGVSQSPSNKVTEKGKDVELRCDPISGHTALYWYRQSLGQGLEFLIYFQGNSAPDKSGLPSDRFSAERTGGSVSTLTIQRTQQEDSAVYLCASSLEGDREDEQYFGPGTRLTVT.

This sequence joins TRBV30 and TRBJ1-1; weak D call: TRBD1 (6 bases). Trimming left V 0 bases short and J 5 bases short, with 16 bases between. The CDR3 runs to 15 residues. CDR1 is GTSNPN and CDR2 is SVGIG in the germline V gene (reference sequence). Here the CDR3 reads CAWSVRGGRGTEAFF. The CDR3 DNA reads TGTGCCTGGAGTGTACGAGGGGGGCGGGGGACTGAAGCTTTCTTT.

There are many counts of this clonotype. This chain connects TRBV20-1 to TRBJ1-2; D not resolved. CDR1 and CDR2 from the germline V gene are DFQATT and SNEGSKA (reference sequence). There are 14 residues in the CDR3. V was trimmed by 0 bases and J by 4 bases, leaving 12 bases between them. CDR3: CSARDHEKGYGYTF. The DNA of the CDR3 is TGCAGTGCTAGAGATCATGAGAAGGGCTATGGCTACACCTTC.

The sample holds a few counts of this clonotype. One end of the junction varies from germline; a read error may be responsible. The chain recombines TRBV4-1 with TRBJ2-7, with a possible D match to TRBD2 (6 bases). Germline V gene sequence: CDR1 MGHRA, CDR2 YSYEKL. The CDR3 totals 16 residues. In nucleotides, the CDR3 is TGCGCCGGCAGCCAAGGACCTAGAGGTGGGACTGGGGAGCAGTACTTC. Translation: CAGSQGPRGGTGEQYF.

This clonotype occurred many times. The chain combines TRBV5-6 with TRBJ2-3, with 13 nucleotides matching TRBD2. The CDR3 spans 18 residues. From germline, CDR1 is SGHDT and CDR2 YYEEEE. V shed 1 base, J shed 6 bases, and the junction held 11 bases outside the gene matches. The DNA of the CDR3 is TGTGCCAGCAGCTTGTTATACCCCGGACTAGCGGGAGTGGATACGCAGTATTTT. Translation: CASSLLYPGLAGVDTQYF.

This clonotype occurred a few times. CDR3 sequence reads: CATSRSTSGYNEQFF. CDR3 bases: TGTGCCACCAGCAGAAGCACTAGCGGGTACAATGAGCAGTTCTTC. V is TRBV15 and J is TRBJ2-1; TRBD2 aligns across 9 bases. V was pared by 2 bases and J by 4 bases, with 3 bases of the junction left unmatched. The CDR3 contains 15 residues. Per germline, CDR1 LNHNV and CDR2 YYDKDF (reference sequence).

In this sample, this clonotype turned up a few times. The chain joins TRBV2 to TRBJ2-7, with a weak D call TRBD1 (5 bases). This CDR3 comprises 12 residues. In germline, CDR1 is SNHLY, CDR2 FYNNEI. Trimming shortened V by 11 bases and J by 4 bases, and 15 bases separated the two germline ends. The CDR3: CAGSRVGYEQYF. Written as DNA, the CDR3 is TGTGCCGGAAGCAGGGTCGGGTACGAGCAGTACTTC.

This clonotype showed up just a few times. The chain is built from TRBV7-2 and TRBJ2-5; D gene unclear. V shed 2 bases and J shed 2 bases, with 12 bases lying between them. The CDR3 sequence is 15 residues long. Germline assignment: CDR1 SGHTA and CDR2 FQGNSA. The CDR3 sequence: CASSLSVGPQETQYF. DNA of the CDR3: TGTGCCAGCAGCTTATCTGTAGGGCCTCAAGAGACCCAGTACTTC.

This chain joins TRBV6-2 or TRBV6-3 and TRBJ2-7; 13 nucleotides match TRBD2. The CDR3 totals 16 residues. Germline V gene lookup returns CDR1 MNHEY and CDR2 SVGEGT. J gave up 7 bases and V 1 base, and 7 bases lay outside the gene matches. For the CDR3, the DNA is TGTGCCAGCAGTTACTTCGGGACTAGCGGGACGAGGGAGCAGTACTTC. It yields the protein CASSYFGTSGTREQYF.

V and J are TRBV18 and TRBJ2-1, with 8 nucleotides matching TRBD1. The CDR3 has 11 residues. J lost 10 bases, V lost 5 bases, and 1 base had no gene match. In germline, CDR1 is KGHSH, CDR2 LQKENI. The CDR3 loop is CASSRDREQFF. As DNA, the CDR3 is TGTGCCAGCTCAAGGGACAGGGAGCAGTTCTTC.

This clonotype was counted only a few times. V and J are TRBV5-1 and TRBJ1-3; tentative D call: TRBD1 (6 bases). This CDR3 spans 16 amino acids. With 4 bases removed from V and 0 bases from J, the gap between germline ends came to 14 bases. Looked up from germline, CDR1 is SGHRS and CDR2 is YFSETQ. CDR3 coding DNA: TGCGCCAGCAGCCCGGGACACCCCAGCTCTGGAAACACCATATATTTT. Protein product: CASSPGHPSSGNTIYF.

This clonotype was counted at least ten times. For the CDR3, the DNA is TGCGCCAGCAGCTTTAAGTTTGAGGGGGGCTACGAGCAGTACTTC. Amino acid sequence: CASSFKFEGGYEQYF. This chain uses TRBV5-1 with TRBJ2-7, with D possibly being TRBD1 or TRBD2 (6 bases each). The V gene lost 2 bases and the J gene lost 3 bases, with 15 bases spanning the gap. This CDR3 region has 15 residues. In germline, CDR1 is SGHRS, CDR2 YFSETQ.

This clonotype was recorded at least ten times. This chain uses TRBV27 with TRBJ2-3, with 8 bases matching TRBD1. Germline V gene lookup returns CDR1 MNHEY and CDR2 SMNVEV (reference sequence). The CDR3 length is 17 residues. V was pared by 4 bases and J by 4 bases, with 13 bases of the junction left unmatched. In DNA form, the CDR3 reads TGTGCCAGCAGTTCCCCTATCAGGGGGCGCCTGCCAGATACGCAGTATTTT. Encoded protein: CASSSPIRGRLPDTQYF.

In DNA, the CDR3 is TGTGCAGGGCGTTCTACTGGAAACACCATATATTTT. This gives the protein CAGRSTGNTIYF. This chain links TRBV28 with TRBJ1-3; D gene uncertain. Germline V gene data show CDR1 as MDHEN and CDR2 as SYDVKM. The CDR3 is made up of 12 amino acids.